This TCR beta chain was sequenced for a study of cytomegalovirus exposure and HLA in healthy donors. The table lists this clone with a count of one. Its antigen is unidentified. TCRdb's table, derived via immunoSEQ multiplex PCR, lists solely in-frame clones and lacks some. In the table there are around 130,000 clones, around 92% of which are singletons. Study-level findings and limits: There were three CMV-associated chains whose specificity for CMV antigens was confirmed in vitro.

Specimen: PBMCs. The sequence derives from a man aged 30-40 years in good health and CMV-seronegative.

The CDR3 DNA sequence: TGTGCCAGCTCGCTGACAGGGGCTTCTGGAAACACCATATATTTT. Amino acid sequence: CASSLTGASGNTIYF. The chain couples TRBV18 to TRBJ1-3; 8 nucleotides match TRBD1. Losses at the gene ends were 6 bases for V and 1 base for J; bases not matched to a gene: 5. Per germline, CDR1 KGHSH and CDR2 LQKENI. This CDR3 spans 15 amino acids. Variable domain in full (rest from reference TRBV18 and TRBJ1-3): NAGVMQNPRHLVRRRGQEARLRCSPMKGHSHVYWYRQLPEEGLKFMVYLQKENIIDESGMPKERFSAEFPKEGPSILRIQQVVRGDSAAYFCASSLTGASGNTIYFGEGSWLTVV.